This T cell receptor beta chain was captured by sequencing in a study of cytomegalovirus exposure and HLA in healthy donors (TCRdb year 2017). Background on the whole study: An earlier analysis of approximately 550 of the donors reported 250 to 350 Gb of sequence data and 117 million unique TCR beta sequences from some 180 million T cells. An early release that covered fewer than 800 HLA-typed donors contained approximately 320 gigabases of sequencing data and some 87 million unique TCR sequences. All discovery cohort repertoires had been generated using a single sequencing platform. HLA typing included class I and class II loci at four-digit resolution. Because of strong linkage in the cohort, a handful of DR-DQ haplotypes were treated as single units for association and clustering. In the later analysis, no new phenotypic data were used to find candidate immune exposures; instead, reliance was placed on TCR beta sequences and their occurrence across donors. The study used immunosequencing to profile the T cell repertoires of 670 or so subjects and linked those repertoires to cytomegalovirus serostatus. In a later analysis, previously published TCR beta repertoires from 670 or so donors were re-analyzed and high-resolution HLA genotyping was added so that TCR occurrence patterns could be studied. Of the 300 to 500 genotyped donors, more than 75% were placed in the genetic ancestry cluster associated with self-reported Caucasian donors. Donor age, sex, ethnicity and CMV serostatus were compiled alongside the repertoire data. Typing coverage varied by locus: roughly 620-630 donors for A, B, C, DRB1 and DQB1; approximately 560 for DQA1; over 600 for DPA1; 450 to 480 for DPB1. Among 300 to 450 genotyped donors of the cohort, an average of about 240,000 unique TCR beta nucleotide sequences were sequenced per donor, roughly 18% of them non-productive. To predict cytomegalovirus infection status, the study brought together high-throughput TCR immunosequencing, statistical association of individual TCRs with disease status, and machine learning. A later genetic analysis used genome-wide SNP genotypes for about 60% of the 666 donors, treating that subset as a discovery cohort. The study aimed to test whether signatures of past pathogen exposure could be identified by cataloging public T cell receptors. In an earlier analysis of a few hundred of the donors, high-throughput TCR beta sequencing was used to judge whether each TCR beta V gene segment behaved as functional or pseudogenic. In addition to the first cohort of around 670 subjects, a separate validation cohort of 120 different subjects was used.

This clone was picked up one time. Its target antigen remains unknown. One base away there is no much larger clone; base qualities are not given. The full study reports these points: The sequencing pipeline was judged likely to have produced a cluster of highly shared sequence variants as a technical artifact. According to a later analysis, parvovirus B19, influenza, CMV and Epstein-Barr virus appeared linked to several top co-occurrence clusters. This cohort had only TCR beta chains sequenced, and the lack of alpha or paired-chain data limited which features could be detected. According to a later analysis, most CMV-associated TCR beta chains appeared to be HLA-restricted, and the HLA associations seemed to be driven largely by CMV exposure. Most TCR sequences were seen in very few donors, while some public TCRs were found in many individuals. The 87-base-pair reads could not distinguish some IMGT-functional V segments, including TRBV6-2 and TRBV6-3, so those segments were excluded. A further reported finding was that TCR beta sequences accurately predicted the HLA-A and HLA-B alleles for most subjects in the first cohort. Because counts were too low, seventeen rarely observed V segments, including chromosome 9 orphons, were excluded from the earlier analysis of some 590 of the donors. In a later genetic analysis, fewer N-insertions in productive TCRs were reported among donors in an Asian-associated ancestry cluster than the roughly 700-donor mean. HLA typing was unavailable for some donors at each locus, so association tests used only the typed subset. Specific HLA alleles were associated with 18,000 or so TCR beta sequences at a false discovery rate of 0.05 in a later analysis. The study listed approximately 150 TCR beta chains as associated with cytomegalovirus. Three of the identified cytomegalovirus-associated TCR beta chains were confirmed in vitro to be specific for cytomegalovirus antigens. Linkage disequilibrium might explain the correlated functional status among segregating V segments, but an unknown experimental factor could not be ruled out. In both the original and validation cohorts, the classifier was reported to diagnose cytomegalovirus status with high specificity and sensitivity. For the cohort, immune exposure information was limited to CMV serostatus. Presence/absence analyses assumed roughly uniform sequencing depth across donors, an assumption that may not hold. The authors suggested that the approach could potentially be generalized to other disease states and immunological phenotypes. In a later genetic analysis, a missense DCLRE1C variant was associated with V-gene and J-gene trimming of TCR beta chains, and the association was replicated in an independent cohort. When HLA alleles, especially DR and DQ, strongly co-occurred, TCR associations were difficult to assign to individual alleles. In a later analysis, HLA-associated TCR beta chains were found to be more clonally expanded and to have lower generation probabilities than equally common non-associated chains. In a later analysis, the rate of TCR association differed among HLA loci, with DRB1 alleles having the most associated TCRs and HLA-C alleles having the fewest. In an earlier analysis of 587 of the donors, most TCR beta V segments appeared in productive rearrangements about 87% or about 30% of the time, broadly matching IMGT annotations.

Reading the germline V gene gives CDR1 SGDLS and CDR2 YYNGEE. The CDR3 runs 17 amino acids, cysteine and phenylalanine included. Kept here is only the CDR3 DNA, which spans 51 bases and is read in frame from base 1. V loses 4 bases at its end and J loses 6 bases; junction bases beyond the gene matches: 14. Library preparation was by the immunoSEQ multiplex PCR assay. For the multiplex PCR, a mixture combining 60 forward primers for TCR Vbeta segments and 13 reverse primers for TCR Jbeta segments was used. The CDR3 region of rearranged TCR beta genes was amplified from genomic DNA with a multiplex PCR assay. Amplified TCR beta libraries were sequenced as 87-base-pair reads on the Illumina HiSeq System. The study's own analysis went as follows. Across the 666 repertoires, a later analysis counted tens of millions of unique TCR beta chains, roughly 11 million of which were shared by at least two donors. Raw reads were error-corrected and collapsed into unique sequences with a nearest-neighbor algorithm that merged closely related sequences to remove PCR and sequencing errors. To assign V, D and J gene segments, CDR3 sequences were aligned to IMGT reference sequences. Each retained sequence needed at least a six-nucleotide match to both a V gene segment and a J gene segment. A rearrangement counted as productive if the CDR3 had no stop codons and remained in frame with V and J, and every other rearrangement counted as non-productive. CDR3 was defined according to IMGT convention as the region running from the second conserved V-encoded cysteine to the conserved J-encoded phenylalanine. In an earlier analysis of around 540 of the donors, sequences lacking an unambiguous match to a single V gene segment were excluded. An earlier analysis of a few hundred of the donors classified V segments as functional when productive rearrangements were above 56.7% and as segregating when the standard deviation between donors was above 5%. To diagnose cytomegalovirus status from the catalog of TCR beta chain sequences, a statistical classification framework was built. V and J gene assignment, in a later analysis, came from comparing TCR nucleotide sequences with IMGT/GENE-DB human TR gene sequences. The TCRdist pipeline was used in a later analysis to assign CDR3 sequences and most-parsimonious VDJ recombination scenarios. A later analysis defined each TCR beta chain by its CDR3 amino acid sequence plus V-gene family, and excluded reads lacking a unique V-gene family. To address suspected cross-contamination and a sequencing artifact, a later analysis removed 550 to 750 highly shared, low-generation-probability nucleotide sequences. In a later analysis, a clonal expansion index for each public chain was calculated from normalized within-repertoire ranks of inferred template counts. In a later analysis, generation probabilities were computed using a VDJ recombination model fitted to out-of-frame rearrangements, and the results were checked against IGoR. In a later analysis, TCR-TCR, TCR-HLA and TCR-CMV co-occurrence was scored with hypergeometric tests, and a repertoire-size bias correction was applied to TCR pairs. To estimate false discovery rates, a later analysis permuted the HLA or CMV assignments 20 times. In a later analysis, co-occurring TCRs were grouped with DBSCAN, and TCRdist sequence similarity was added when clustering was performed within HLA-allele-positive subsets. Co-occurrence clustering excluded repertoires with fewer than 30,000 or more than 120,000 public chains, plus five with anomalous nucleotide sharing. TCRdb provides this immuneACCESS table in a form limited to in-frame rearrangements. Some clones are lacking; in checked studies, under half of them reflect an unresolved V gene, and why the rest are absent is not known. Clone size and V and J calls were adopted from that table, with D and trimming inferred from the DNA. Present in this sample are approximately 100,000 clones, roughly 70% of which were seen just once. The ten largest clonotypes hold about 11% of the sample.

In total, approximately 700 healthy bone marrow donors made up the cohort. At the time of sampling, all cohort members were nominally healthy, though unrecorded immune exposures were likely present. The donor was CMV seropositive and was included in the group of 290 or so seropositive cohort members. Each donor provided a peripheral blood sample, and peripheral blood mononuclear cells were used for TCR beta sequencing. The Qiagen DNeasy Blood Extraction Kit was used to extract genomic DNA from the blood cell samples. The sequenced material came from PBMCs. Recombination connected TRBV9 to TRBJ2-1, with TRBD2 identical over 9 junction bases. The clonotype originates from a man aged 35-49 years in good health and CMV-seropositive. Read as DNA, the sequence is TGTGCCAGCAGCCCCCGCGGGGGTAGCGGGAGTTTCAATGAGCAGTTCTTC. This yields the protein CASSPRGGSGSFNEQFF.